A few counts support the clone carrying this TCR beta chain. Its antigen is unidentified. One end of the junction does not line up with germline, which may come from a read error. The data derive from a study of T-cell memory formation after mild COVID-19. General study findings and limits: Shrinking CD4+ clones were chiefly CM and EM; CD8+ ones were chiefly EMRA. That cross-reactive memory joined was suggested by some responding clones appearing in pre-infection memory. While clones contracting from day 15 to 85 were balanced between CD4 and CD8, later expanders leaned CD4+.

TCR alpha and TCR beta cDNA libraries carrying sample barcodes and UMIs came from 5'RACE with constant-segment primers. TCRdb analysed the 5' RACE reads with MiXCR anew, one entry per CDR3 protein. This sample has about 340,000 distinct CDR3 sequences, with about 16% found just once. The germline CDR1 and CDR2 sequences are SEHNR and FQNEAQ (reference sequence). The CDR3 spans 12 residues. The chain links TRBV7-9 to TRBJ1-2; D unclear. The specimen sequenced was PBMCs or a T cell subset sorted from them (not recorded which). The TCR comes from a man aged 18 to 29 who had mild COVID-19 (a few samples of this study predate the infection). Cell type and time point are not known. CDR3 DNA: TGTGCCAGCAGCTTAGAGGACGGCGTGCTGATCTTC. Translated: CASSLEDGVLIF.